This T cell receptor beta chain comes out of a study of T-cell reconstitution after alpha-beta-depleted transplantation in children. It was with unique molecular identifiers that the TCRbeta library was prepared. TCRdb ran MiXCR on the PCR reads and lists one entry per CDR3 protein. The data show about 980,000 distinct CDR3 sequences, with around 30% seen just once and 25% to 35% held by the top ten. Trimming removed 1 base from V and 7 bases from J; junction bases left unmatched: 16. CDR1 is SSHAT and CDR2 is FNYEAQ in the germline V gene (reference sequence). The CDR3 contains 18 residues. The sample in question was PBMCs, mostly from graft donor cells, obtained 360 days after TCRalphabeta/CD19-depleted stem cell transplant. The TCR was taken from a boy in the first two years of life who had a stem cell transplant for SCID, so the T cells may come from the graft donor. The chain uses TRBV7-7 and TRBJ2-5; 9 bases match TRBD2. The CDR3 reads CASSLVVRSGGPFGTQYF. CDR3 nucleotides: TGTGCCAGCAGCTTAGTTGTCAGAAGCGGGGGGCCCTTCGGGACCCAGTACTTC.